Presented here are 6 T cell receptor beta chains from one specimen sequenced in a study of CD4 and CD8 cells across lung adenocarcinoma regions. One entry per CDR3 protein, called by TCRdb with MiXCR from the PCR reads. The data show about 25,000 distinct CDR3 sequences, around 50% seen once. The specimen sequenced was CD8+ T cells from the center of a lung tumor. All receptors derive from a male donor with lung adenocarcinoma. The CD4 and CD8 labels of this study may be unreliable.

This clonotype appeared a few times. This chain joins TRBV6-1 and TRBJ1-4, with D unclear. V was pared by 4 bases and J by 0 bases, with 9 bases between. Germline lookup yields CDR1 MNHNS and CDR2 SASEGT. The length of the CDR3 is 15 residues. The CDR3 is CASSGGLSTNEKLFF. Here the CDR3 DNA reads TGTGCCAGCAGTGGTGGTCTTTCAACTAATGAAAAACTGTTTTTT.

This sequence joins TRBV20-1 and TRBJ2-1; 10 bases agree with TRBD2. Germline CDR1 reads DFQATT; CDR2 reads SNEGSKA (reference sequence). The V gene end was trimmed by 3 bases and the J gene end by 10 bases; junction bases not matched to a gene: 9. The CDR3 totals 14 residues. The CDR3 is CSARLLAGGLEQFF. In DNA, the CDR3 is TGCAGTGCTAGGTTGTTAGCGGGAGGTCTGGAGCAGTTCTTC.

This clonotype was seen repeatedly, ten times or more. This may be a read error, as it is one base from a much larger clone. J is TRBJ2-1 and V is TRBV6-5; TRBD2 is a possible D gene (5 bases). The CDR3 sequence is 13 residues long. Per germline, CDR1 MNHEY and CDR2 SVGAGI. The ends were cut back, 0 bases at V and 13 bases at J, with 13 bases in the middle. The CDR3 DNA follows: TGTGCCAGCAGTTACTCAGGAGGAGAGACCCAGTTCTTC. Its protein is CASSYSGGETQFF.

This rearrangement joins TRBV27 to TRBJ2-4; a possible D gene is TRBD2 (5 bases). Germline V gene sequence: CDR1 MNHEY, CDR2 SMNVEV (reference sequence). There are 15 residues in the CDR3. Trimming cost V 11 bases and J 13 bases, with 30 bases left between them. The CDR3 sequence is CAAGPAGPDQDTQYF. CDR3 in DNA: TGTGCCGCGGGCCCCGCGGGCCCGGACCAAGACACCCAGTACTTC.

CDR3 in amino acids: CASREALYNEQFF. CDR3 nucleotide sequence: TGCGCCAGCAGGGAAGCGCTTTACAATGAGCAGTTCTTC. V usage is TRBV5-1 and J usage is TRBJ2-1; D gene uncertain. Germline V lookup: CDR1 SGHRS, CDR2 YFSETQ. CDR3 length equals 13 residues. V was cut by 5 bases and J by 4 bases, with 10 bases left in between. Combining the CDR3 with reference TRBV5-1 and TRBJ2-1 gives the whole variable domain KAGVTQTPRYLIKTRGQQVTLSCSPISGHRSVSWYQQTPGQGLQFLFEYFSETQRNKGNFPGRFSGRQFSNSRSEMNVSTLELGDSALYLCASREALYNEQFFGPGTRLTVL.

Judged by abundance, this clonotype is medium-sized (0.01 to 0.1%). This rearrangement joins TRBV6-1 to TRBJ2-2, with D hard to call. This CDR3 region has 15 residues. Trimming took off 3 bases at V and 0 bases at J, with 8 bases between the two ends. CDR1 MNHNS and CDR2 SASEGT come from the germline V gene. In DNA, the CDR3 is TGTGCCAGCAGTGAGGGAACCCCGAACACCGGGGAGCTGTTTTTT. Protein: CASSEGTPNTGELFF.